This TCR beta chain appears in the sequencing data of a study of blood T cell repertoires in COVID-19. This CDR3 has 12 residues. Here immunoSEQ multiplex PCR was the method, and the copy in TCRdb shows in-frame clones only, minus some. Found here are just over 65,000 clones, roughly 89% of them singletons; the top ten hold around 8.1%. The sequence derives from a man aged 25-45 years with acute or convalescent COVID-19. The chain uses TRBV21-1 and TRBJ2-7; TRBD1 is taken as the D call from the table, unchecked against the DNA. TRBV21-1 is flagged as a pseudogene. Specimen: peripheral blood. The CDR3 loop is CASRMGQYEQYF. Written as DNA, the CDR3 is TGTGCCAGCAGAATGGGACAGTACGAGCAGTACTTC.